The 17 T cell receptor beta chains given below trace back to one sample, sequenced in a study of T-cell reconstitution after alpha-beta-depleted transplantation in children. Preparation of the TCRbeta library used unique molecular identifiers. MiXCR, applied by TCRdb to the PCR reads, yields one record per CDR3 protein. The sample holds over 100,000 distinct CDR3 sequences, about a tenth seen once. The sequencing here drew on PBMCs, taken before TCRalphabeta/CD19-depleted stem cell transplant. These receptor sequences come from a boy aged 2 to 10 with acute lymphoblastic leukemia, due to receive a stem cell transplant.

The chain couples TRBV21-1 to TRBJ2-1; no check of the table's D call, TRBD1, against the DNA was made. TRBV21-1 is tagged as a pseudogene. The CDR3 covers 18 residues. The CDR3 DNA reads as TGTGCCAGCAGCAACCGGGACAGGCGGATGATCCACAACAATGAGCAGTTCTTC. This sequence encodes CASSNRDRRMIHNNEQFF.

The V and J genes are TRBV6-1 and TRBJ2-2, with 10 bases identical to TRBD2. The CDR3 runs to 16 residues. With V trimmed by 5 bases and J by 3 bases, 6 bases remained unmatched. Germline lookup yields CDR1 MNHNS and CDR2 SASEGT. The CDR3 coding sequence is TGTGCCAGCAGTCGGACTAGCGGATCATACACCGGGGAGCTGTTTTTT. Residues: CASSRTSGSYTGELFF.

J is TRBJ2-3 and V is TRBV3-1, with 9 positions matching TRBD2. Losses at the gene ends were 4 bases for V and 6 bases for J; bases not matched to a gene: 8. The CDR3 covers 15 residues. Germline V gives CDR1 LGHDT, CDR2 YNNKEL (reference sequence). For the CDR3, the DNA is TGTGCCAGCAGCCTTAGACTAGCGGTAAGGGATACGCAGTATTTT. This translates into CASSLRLAVRDTQYF.

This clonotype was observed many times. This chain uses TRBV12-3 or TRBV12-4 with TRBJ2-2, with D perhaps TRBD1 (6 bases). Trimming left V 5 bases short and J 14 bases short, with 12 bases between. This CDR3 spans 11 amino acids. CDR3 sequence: CASSMGAYLFF. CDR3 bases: TGTGCCAGCAGTATGGGGGCATACCTGTTTTTT.

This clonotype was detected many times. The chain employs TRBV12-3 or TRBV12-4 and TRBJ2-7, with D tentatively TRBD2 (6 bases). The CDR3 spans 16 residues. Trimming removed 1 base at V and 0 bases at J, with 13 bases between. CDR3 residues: CASSLGSGQYSYEQYF. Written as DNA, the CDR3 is TGTGCCAGCAGTTTAGGGAGCGGGCAATACTCCTACGAGCAGTACTTC.

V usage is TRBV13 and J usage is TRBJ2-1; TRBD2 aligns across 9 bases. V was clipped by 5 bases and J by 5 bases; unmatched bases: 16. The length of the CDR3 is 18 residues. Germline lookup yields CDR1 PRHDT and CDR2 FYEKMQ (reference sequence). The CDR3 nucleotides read TGTGCCAGCAGCCTACAACATAGACTAGCGGCAGTTAACAATGAGCAGTTCTTC. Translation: CASSLQHRLAAVNNEQFF.

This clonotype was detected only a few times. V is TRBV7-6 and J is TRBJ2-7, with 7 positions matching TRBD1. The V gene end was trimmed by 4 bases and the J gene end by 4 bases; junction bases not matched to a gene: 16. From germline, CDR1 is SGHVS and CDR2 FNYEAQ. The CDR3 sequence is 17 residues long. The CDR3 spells CASSSPSGGIRRYEQYF. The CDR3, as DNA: TGTGCCAGCAGCTCTCCCTCAGGGGGTATACGCCGTTACGAGCAGTACTTC.

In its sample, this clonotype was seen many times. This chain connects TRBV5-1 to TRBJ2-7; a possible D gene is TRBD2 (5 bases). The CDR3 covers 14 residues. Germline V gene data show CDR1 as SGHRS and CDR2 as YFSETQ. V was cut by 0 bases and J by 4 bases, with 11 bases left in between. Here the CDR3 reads CASSLDRRGYEQYF. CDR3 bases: TGCGCCAGCAGCTTGGATCGACGGGGATACGAGCAGTACTTC.

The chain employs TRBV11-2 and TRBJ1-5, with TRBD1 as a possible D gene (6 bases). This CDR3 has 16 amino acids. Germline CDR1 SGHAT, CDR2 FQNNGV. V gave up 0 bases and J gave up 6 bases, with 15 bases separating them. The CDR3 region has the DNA TGTGCCAGCAGCTTAGAGGTGGGGGCGGGAGTTCAGCCCCAGCATTTT. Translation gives CASSLEVGAGVQPQHF.

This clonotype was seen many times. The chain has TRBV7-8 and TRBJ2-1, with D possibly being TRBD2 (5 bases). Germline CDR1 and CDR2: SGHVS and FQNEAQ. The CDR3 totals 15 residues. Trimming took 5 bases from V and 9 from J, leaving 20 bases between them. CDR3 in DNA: TGTGCCAGCAGCCGACCCGGACTGAACGAGGGTGAGCAGTTCTTC. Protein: CASSRPGLNEGEQFF. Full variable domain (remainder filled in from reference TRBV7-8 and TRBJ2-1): GAGVSQSPRYKVAKRGQDVALRCDPISGHVSLFWYQQALGQGPEFLTYFQNEAQLDKSGLPSDRFFAERPEGSVSTLKIQRTQQEDSAVYLCASSRPGLNEGEQFFGPGTRLTVL.

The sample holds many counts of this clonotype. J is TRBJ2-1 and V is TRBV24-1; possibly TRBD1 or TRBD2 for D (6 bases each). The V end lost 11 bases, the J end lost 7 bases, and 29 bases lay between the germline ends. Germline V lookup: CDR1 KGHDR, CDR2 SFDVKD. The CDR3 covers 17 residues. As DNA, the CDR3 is TGTGCCATCGCTAGGGGGGCGCGTGGAGGGGTAGGGAATGAGCAGTTCTTC. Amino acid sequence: CAIARGARGGVGNEQFF.

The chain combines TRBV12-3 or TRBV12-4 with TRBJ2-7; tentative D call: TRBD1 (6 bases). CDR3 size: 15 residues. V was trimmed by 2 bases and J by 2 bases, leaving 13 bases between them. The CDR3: CASSLPGAGAYEQYF. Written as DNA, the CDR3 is TGTGCCAGCAGTTTACCAGGGGCAGGGGCCTACGAGCAGTACTTC.

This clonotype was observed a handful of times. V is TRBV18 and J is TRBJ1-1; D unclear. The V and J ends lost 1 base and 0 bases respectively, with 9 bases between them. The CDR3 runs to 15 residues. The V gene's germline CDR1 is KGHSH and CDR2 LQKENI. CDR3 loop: CASSPRGVLNTEAFF. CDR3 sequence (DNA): TGTGCCAGCTCACCACGGGGAGTTCTGAACACTGAAGCTTTCTTT.

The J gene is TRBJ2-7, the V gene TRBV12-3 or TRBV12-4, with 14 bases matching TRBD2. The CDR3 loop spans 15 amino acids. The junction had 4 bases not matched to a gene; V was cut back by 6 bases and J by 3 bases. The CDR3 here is CASSPGLAGGYEQYF. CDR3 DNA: TGTGCCAGCAGCCCTGGACTAGCGGGAGGCTACGAGCAGTACTTC.

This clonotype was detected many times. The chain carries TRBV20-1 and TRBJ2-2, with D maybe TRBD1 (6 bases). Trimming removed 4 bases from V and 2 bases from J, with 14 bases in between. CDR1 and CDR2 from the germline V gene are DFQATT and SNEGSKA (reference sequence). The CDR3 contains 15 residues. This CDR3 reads CSANRGRGNTGELFF. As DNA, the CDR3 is TGCAGTGCTAATCGGGGCAGGGGAAACACCGGGGAGCTGTTTTTT.

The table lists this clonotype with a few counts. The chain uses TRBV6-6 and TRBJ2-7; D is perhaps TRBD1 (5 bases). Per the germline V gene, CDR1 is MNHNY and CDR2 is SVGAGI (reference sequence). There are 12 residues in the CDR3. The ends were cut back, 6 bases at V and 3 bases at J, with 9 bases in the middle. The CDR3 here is CASRRDSYEQYF. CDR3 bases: TGTGCCAGCAGGCGAGACAGCTACGAGCAGTACTTC.

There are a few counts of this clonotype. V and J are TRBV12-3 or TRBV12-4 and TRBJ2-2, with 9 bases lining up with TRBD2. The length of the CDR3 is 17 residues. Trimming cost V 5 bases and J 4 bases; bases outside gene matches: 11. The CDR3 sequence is CASSLTSGGLGTGELFF. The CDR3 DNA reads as TGTGCCAGCAGTCTGACTAGCGGAGGACTCGGCACCGGGGAGCTGTTTTTT.